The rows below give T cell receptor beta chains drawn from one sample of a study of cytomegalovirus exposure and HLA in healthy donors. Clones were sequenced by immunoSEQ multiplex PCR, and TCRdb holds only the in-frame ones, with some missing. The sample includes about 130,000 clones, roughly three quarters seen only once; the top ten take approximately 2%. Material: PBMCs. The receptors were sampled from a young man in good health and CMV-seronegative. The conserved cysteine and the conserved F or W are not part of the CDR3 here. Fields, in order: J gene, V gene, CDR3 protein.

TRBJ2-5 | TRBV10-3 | AISTSGTQETQY
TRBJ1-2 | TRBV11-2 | ASSLSGTGAYYGYT
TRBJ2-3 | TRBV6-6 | ASSRWQGQADTQY
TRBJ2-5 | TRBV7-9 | ASSFSETGGTQY
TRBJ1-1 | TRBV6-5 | ASSLQGAKTEAF
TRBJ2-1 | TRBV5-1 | ASSLGQGLGDNEQF
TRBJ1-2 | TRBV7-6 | ASSLGPGQGHYGYT
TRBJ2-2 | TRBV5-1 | ASSLVGSGRFWTGELF
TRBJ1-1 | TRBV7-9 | ASSIQPGNEAF
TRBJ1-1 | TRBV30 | AWSPIRLTEAF
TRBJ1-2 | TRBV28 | ASSPVEGPGYGYT
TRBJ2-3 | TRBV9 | ASSQGQGTDTQY
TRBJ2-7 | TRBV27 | ASSPSGTSGFYEQY
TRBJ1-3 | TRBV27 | ASSFGHPNSGNTIY
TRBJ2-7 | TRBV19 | ASSITQRGYEQY
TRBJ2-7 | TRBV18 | ASSTGTGLSYEQY
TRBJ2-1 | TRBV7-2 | ASYSQGLHNEQF
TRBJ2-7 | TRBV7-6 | ASSPRTGGGHEQY
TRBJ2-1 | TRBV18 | ASSPPVASGIGREQF
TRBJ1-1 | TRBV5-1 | ASSQGHGNTEAF
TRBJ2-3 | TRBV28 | ASSFEGASMESDTQY
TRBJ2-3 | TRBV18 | ASSRWDSLTDTQY
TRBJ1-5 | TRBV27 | ASSYSRAFGGAGQPQH
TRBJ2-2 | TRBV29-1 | SVEKGAIPGELF
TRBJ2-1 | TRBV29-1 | SANGQGAYNEQF
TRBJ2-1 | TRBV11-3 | ASGLGDGSGGNEQF
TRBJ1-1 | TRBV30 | AWRWGEATEAF
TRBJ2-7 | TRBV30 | AWSPQTFYEQY
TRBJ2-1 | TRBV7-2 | ASSLTSVDNEQF